A single sample is the source of the 32 T cell receptor beta chains below, sequenced in a study of OX40 agonist ivuxolimab in advanced cancers. Sequencing used immunoSEQ multiplex PCR; TCRdb keeps in-frame clones, though not all of them. The sample has about 20,000 clones, less than 85% seen once; the top ten hold approximately 51%. The specimen was CD4+ or CD8+ T cells sorted from blood, collected in a trial of the OX40 agonist ivuxolimab. These receptors came from an adult with an advanced solid tumor such as melanoma, head and neck, liver or kidney cancer.

The chain recombines TRBV11-3 with TRBJ2-5, with no clear D. V was shortened by 4 bases and J by 5 bases, with 5 bases between the two germline ends. The germline V gene has CDR1 SGHNT and CDR2 YENEEA. The CDR3 consists of 11 residues. The CDR3 nucleotides are TGTGCCAGCAGCTCCGGGGAGACCCAGTACTTC. Protein product: CASSSGETQYF.

V usage is TRBV19 and J usage is TRBJ2-5; D remains ambiguous. From germline, CDR1 is LNHDA and CDR2 SQIVND (reference sequence). This CDR3 has 16 amino acids. V was cut by 4 bases and J by 5 bases, with 20 bases left in between. The CDR3 nucleotides read TGTGCCAGTAGTAAAGACCCGAGAGGTATCGAGGAGACCCAGTACTTC. As protein: CASSKDPRGIEETQYF.

The chain links TRBV15 to TRBJ2-5, with TRBD1 matching over 7 bases. The assigned J gene may be wrong: the sequence end matches TRBJ2-7 better. From germline, CDR1 is LNHNV and CDR2 YYDKDF (reference sequence). The CDR3 covers 13 residues. The CDR3, as DNA: TGTGCCACCAGCAGCAGACAGGGCTACGAGCAGTACTTC. This encodes CATSSRQGYEQYF.

The chain joins TRBV2 to TRBJ1-6, with D maybe TRBD1 (5 bases). The germline V gene has CDR1 SNHLY and CDR2 FYNNEI. The V gene lost 6 bases and the J gene lost 13 bases, with 13 bases spanning the gap. The CDR3 totals 12 residues. CDR3 amino acids: CASRENRNPLHF. The CDR3 DNA sequence: TGTGCCAGCAGGGAAAACAGGAATCCCCTCCACTTT.

The chain recombines TRBV4-3 with TRBJ2-1; TRBD2 matches at 9 bases. Germline V CDR1 and CDR2: LGHNA, YSLEER. The V and J ends lost 1 base and 10 bases, in that order; junction bases with no gene match: 11. This CDR3 spans 16 amino acids. The CDR3 nucleotides read TGCGCCAGCAGCCAAGGGTCGGGACTAGCCCAACAGGAGCAGTTCTTC. It is translated as CASSQGSGLAQQEQFF.

The chain joins TRBV2 to TRBJ1-4, with TRBD1 matching 7 bases. The CDR3 runs 16 residues. The junction had 8 bases not matched to a gene; V was cut back by 7 bases and J by 0 bases. The germline gives CDR1 SNHLY, CDR2 FYNNEI. As DNA, the CDR3 is TGTGCCAGCATCTCAGGGGGGGTTTCAACTAATGAAAAACTGTTTTTT. This codes for CASISGGVSTNEKLFF.

Only one count was recorded for this clone. V gene TRBV27 combines with J gene TRBJ2-5, with unresolved D. CDR1 is MNHEY and CDR2 is SMNVEV in the germline V gene (reference sequence). The CDR3 runs to 13 residues. Trimming removed 3 bases at V and 2 bases at J, with 7 bases between. CDR3 DNA: TGTGCCAGCAGTTTTCAGGTTCAAGAGACCCAGTACTTC. This codes for CASSFQVQETQYF.

This clone is medium-sized within its sample. CDR3 sequence (DNA): TGTGCCTGGAGTATGCGGGCGATAACGATCTACGAGCAGTACTTC. Protein: CAWSMRAITIYEQYF. This chain connects TRBV30 to TRBJ2-7, with D possibly matching TRBD2 (5 bases). Germline V gives CDR1 GTSNPN, CDR2 SVGIG (reference sequence). The CDR3 totals 15 residues. Between the trimmed V and J ends, which lost 2 bases and 3 bases, there was a span of 17 bases.

J is TRBJ2-5 and V is TRBV15; 8 nucleotides line up with TRBD2. Germline assignment: CDR1 LNHNV and CDR2 YYDKDF (reference sequence). This CDR3 is 13 amino acids long. Trimming took 4 bases from V and 5 from J; bases not matched to a gene: 3. CDR3 in DNA: TGTGCCACCAGCAATAGACTAGCGGAGACCCAGTACTTC. Its translation: CATSNRLAETQYF.

The chain carries TRBV6-5 and TRBJ2-7; a weak D match, TRBD2 (6 bases). Germline CDR1 and CDR2: MNHEY and SVGAGI. Trimming stripped 0 bases from V and 3 bases from J, with 6 bases between. This CDR3 region has 13 residues. CDR3 nucleotides: TGTGCCAGCAGTTACTCGGAGGGCTACGAGCAGTACTTC. Translating it yields CASSYSEGYEQYF.

The rearrangement links TRBV5-4 to TRBJ1-4; no clear D gene. CDR1 is SGHNT and CDR2 is YYREEE in the germline V gene (reference sequence). The CDR3 extends over 14 amino acids. V was shortened by 1 base and J by 6 bases, with 10 bases between the two germline ends. The CDR3 bases are TGTGCCAGCAGCTTGTGGCCATTGGATGAAAAACTGTTTTTT. Its protein product is CASSLWPLDEKLFF.

The chain recombines TRBV7-2 with TRBJ1-1, with 11 bases identical to TRBD1. Germline CDR1 reads SGHTA; CDR2 reads FQGNSA. J gave up 4 bases and V 2 bases, and 3 bases lay outside the gene matches. The CDR3 covers 15 residues. CDR3 amino acids: CASSLTGTGGTEAFF. The CDR3, as DNA: TGTGCCAGCAGCTTAACTGGGACAGGGGGCACTGAAGCTTTCTTT.

The CDR3 DNA reads as TGTGCCAGCCTAGGACAGGCCTCCCTTGAAGCTTTCTTT. Translating gives CASLGQASLEAFF. This chain connects TRBV6-5 to TRBJ1-1, with 7 bases matching TRBD1. In germline, CDR1 is MNHEY, CDR2 SVGAGI. The CDR3 contains 13 residues. V gave up 8 bases and J gave up 7 bases; unmatched junction bases: 10.

This clone was seen a handful of times. This chain joins TRBV6-5 and TRBJ1-2, with D possibly TRBD1 on 6 matching bases. Per the germline V gene, CDR1 is MNHEY and CDR2 is SVGAGI. The CDR3 is 15 residues long. V was cut by 0 bases and J by 4 bases, with 12 bases left in between. CDR3 coding DNA: TGTGCCAGCAGTTACTCACCAGGGGCTAGCTATGGCTACACCTTC. Translation: CASSYSPGASYGYTF.

The rearrangement links TRBV7-9 to TRBJ2-2, with 8 bases fitting TRBD2. Per the germline V gene, CDR1 is SEHNR and CDR2 is FQNEAQ (reference sequence). The trim removed 5 bases at V and 4 bases at J, leaving 9 bases unmatched. The CDR3 extends over 16 amino acids. CDR3 protein: CASSPTSGAGTGELFF. The CDR3 DNA sequence: TGTGCCAGCAGCCCAACTAGCGGAGCGGGCACCGGGGAGCTGTTTTTT.

This chain uses TRBV10-3 with TRBJ2-1, with 14 bases matching TRBD2. CDR1 and CDR2 (germline): ENHRY, SYGVKD. Trimming took 4 bases from V and 7 from J; bases not matched to a gene: 12. The CDR3 sequence is 18 residues long. CDR3 loop: CAISGPLVGTSGGNEQFF. The CDR3, as DNA: TGTGCCATCAGTGGCCCCCTTGTAGGGACTAGCGGGGGAAATGAGCAGTTCTTC.

The chain uses TRBV13 and TRBJ2-3, with TRBD2 matching 16 bases. V trimming: 4 bases; J trimming: 5 bases; junction bases outside the gene matches: 6. Germline lookup yields CDR1 PRHDT and CDR2 FYEKMQ (reference sequence). The CDR3 runs 17 residues. CDR3 nucleotides: TGTGCCAGCAGCTCCGGGACTAGCGGGAGGGCCGTAGATACGCAGTATTTT. It encodes CASSSGTSGRAVDTQYF.

The chain has TRBV29-1 and TRBJ2-2; tentatively, D is TRBD1 or TRBD2 (5 bases each). The CDR3 has 14 residues. CDR1 SQVTM and CDR2 ANQGSEA come from the germline V gene. This CDR3 is CTTTGPEATGELFF. The CDR3 DNA is TGCACCACGACGGGACCCGAAGCTACCGGGGAGCTGTTTTTT.

The chain uses TRBV2 and TRBJ2-7; unclear D gene. This CDR3 is built from 13 residues. Germline loops: CDR1 SNHLY, CDR2 FYNNEI. Trimming took 7 bases from V and 2 from J, leaving 12 bases between them. The CDR3, as DNA: TGTGCCAGCACCCAAGGGCCAGCCTACGAGCAGTACTTC. Translated, it gives CASTQGPAYEQYF.

The chain joins TRBV29-1 to TRBJ1-5; possible D gene TRBD1, 6 bases. Trimming removed 4 bases at V and 4 bases at J, with 14 bases between. The V gene's germline CDR1 is SQVTM and CDR2 ANQGSEA. The CDR3 has 14 amino acids. The CDR3 DNA follows: TGCAGCGTTGGGGAGGGGGTGGCAAATCAGCCCCAGCATTTT. This encodes CSVGEGVANQPQHF.

V and J are TRBV19 and TRBJ2-1, with 9 bases aligning to TRBD1. CDR3 length: 16 amino acids. V lost 7 bases, J lost 4 bases, and 11 bases stayed unmatched. Per the germline V gene, CDR1 is LNHDA and CDR2 is SQIVND (reference sequence). In DNA, the CDR3 is TGTGCCAGTACTATTGCACAGGGGGCGGCTTACAATGAGCAGTTCTTC. Translation: CASTIAQGAAYNEQFF.

The rearrangement joins TRBV27 to TRBJ2-7; TRBD2 aligns across 9 bases. From germline, CDR1 is MNHEY and CDR2 SMNVEV (reference sequence). The ends lost 0 bases at V and 4 bases at J; junction bases unmatched: 4. The length of the CDR3 is 15 residues. The CDR3 loop reads CASSLSSGGGYEQYF. DNA of the CDR3: TGTGCCAGCAGTTTATCTAGCGGGGGTGGGTACGAGCAGTACTTC.

The V and J genes are TRBV6-5 and TRBJ1-1, with 8 bases lining up with TRBD1. Germline V gene data show CDR1 as MNHEY and CDR2 as SVGAGI. The CDR3 is 14 amino acids. V gave up 2 bases and J gave up 4 bases; unmatched junction bases: 3. The CDR3 DNA reads TGTGCCAGCAGTTACCTTGGGACAGGCACTGAAGCTTTCTTT. Protein product: CASSYLGTGTEAFF.

The chain joins TRBV7-6 to TRBJ2-1, with D unresolved. The CDR3 covers 16 residues. Germline values: CDR1 SGHVS, CDR2 FNYEAQ. The V and J ends lost 5 bases and 0 bases respectively, with 14 bases between them. The CDR3 bases are TGTGCCAGCAGCCCCCCGGTTTTGGGCTCCTACAATGAGCAGTTCTTC. It encodes CASSPPVLGSYNEQFF.

The rearrangement uses TRBV15 and TRBJ1-3, with D hard to call. The V end was cut by 0 bases, the J end by 8 bases, with 5 bases between. This CDR3 spans 12 amino acids. Looked up from germline, CDR1 is LNHNV and CDR2 is YYDKDF (reference sequence). In DNA form, the CDR3 reads TGTGCCACCAGCAGAGATCTCGACACCATATATTTT. Protein: CATSRDLDTIYF.

The chain recombines TRBV7-8 with TRBJ1-3; D is undetermined. Trimming took off 3 bases at V and 0 bases at J, with 3 bases between the two ends. CDR1 and CDR2 from the germline V gene are SGHVS and FQNEAQ. The CDR3 loop spans 13 amino acids. The CDR3 here is CASSFGSGNTIYF. The CDR3 region has the DNA TGTGCCAGCAGCTTCGGCTCTGGAAACACCATATATTTT. Drawing the rest from reference TRBV7-8 and TRBJ1-3, the complete variable domain is GAGVSQSPRYKVAKRGQDVALRCDPISGHVSLFWYQQALGQGPEFLTYFQNEAQLDKSGLPSDRFFAERPEGSVSTLKIQRTQQEDSAVYLCASSFGSGNTIYFGEGSWLTVV.

The chain carries TRBV5-1 and TRBJ2-5, with TRBD1 matching 9 bases. With the DNA end fitting TRBJ2-7 better, the J assignment may be wrong. Germline V gives CDR1 SGHRS, CDR2 YFSETQ. The CDR3 spans 14 residues. The CDR3: CASYGGQGVYEQYF. Written as DNA, the CDR3 is TGCGCCAGCTATGGGGGACAGGGTGTCTACGAGCAGTACTTC.

This clone has more than one count but fewer than ten. V is TRBV19 and J is TRBJ2-7; D remains ambiguous. The germline V gene encodes CDR1 LNHDA and CDR2 SQIVND (reference sequence). The CDR3 is made up of 13 amino acids. Trimming stripped 2 bases from V and 3 bases from J, with 8 bases between. The CDR3 protein is CASSINSFYEQYF. The CDR3 region has the DNA TGTGCCAGTAGTATAAACAGTTTCTACGAGCAGTACTTC.

J is TRBJ2-5 and V is TRBV15; 7 bases align to TRBD2. Germline trimming cut 0 bases from V and 1 base from J; bases unmatched to any gene: 8. CDR3 length: 17 residues. Germline V CDR1 and CDR2: LNHNV, YYDKDF (reference sequence). DNA for the CDR3: TGTGCCACCAGCAGAGACTGGGCGGGAGCCATCCAAGAGACCCAGTACTTC. Its translation is CATSRDWAGAIQETQYF.

V is TRBV29-1 and J is TRBJ2-2; unclear D gene. The CDR3 covers 12 residues. Germline-derived CDR1 and CDR2 are SQVTM and ANQGSEA. V was clipped by 6 bases and J by 8 bases, with 13 bases between them. In nucleotides, the CDR3 is TGCAGCGTCGCCGACCCGTCAGGGGAGCTGTTTTTT. Translating it yields CSVADPSGELFF.

A single count supports this clone. This chain links TRBV6-5 with TRBJ2-7; D not resolved. CDR3 length: 13 amino acids. CDR1 is MNHEY, CDR2 SVGAGI, per germline. Trimming left V 0 bases short and J 3 bases short, with 6 bases between. The CDR3 DNA sequence: TGTGCCAGCAGTTACTCGGAGAACTACGAGCAGTACTTC. Translating gives CASSYSENYEQYF.

The rearrangement joins TRBV4-1 to TRBJ2-5; 8 bases align to TRBD1. Germline-derived CDR1 and CDR2 are MGHRA and YSYEKL. This CDR3 has 16 residues. The ends lost 0 bases at V and 2 bases at J; junction bases unmatched: 5. CDR3 DNA sequence: TGCGCCAGCAGCCAAGATCCCGGACAGGGACAAGAGACCCAGTACTTC. It codes for CASSQDPGQGQETQYF.